Below, 4 T cell receptor beta chains from the same sample are listed, as sequenced in a study of blood T cells in healthy people across ages. A J-beta primer mix and a sample-barcoded 5' primer were used in a second PCR of roughly 6 to 12 cycles. TCRdb recomputed calls from the 5' RACE reads with MiXCR, one row per CDR3 protein. The sample has about 1.6 million distinct CDR3 sequences, roughly 32% seen once. Input material: blood. The receptors derive from a woman in her twenties or thirties in good health.

V is TRBV12-3 or TRBV12-4 and J is TRBJ2-1, with TRBD2 matching 7 bases. The CDR3 is 14 amino acids. The trim removed 5 bases at V and 7 bases at J, leaving 8 bases unmatched. The CDR3 coding sequence is TGTGCCAGCAGTAGTGGCGGGGGAAGGAATGAGCAGTTCTTC. It encodes CASSSGGGRNEQFF.

This clonotype has a handful of counts. The chain uses TRBV5-1 and TRBJ2-7; D gene unclear. CDR3 length: 13 residues. V lost 5 bases and J lost 3, with 12 bases in between. Germline V gene lookup returns CDR1 SGHRS and CDR2 YFSETQ. As DNA, the CDR3 is TGCGCCAGCAGTTCCTTAGGAGTCTACGAGCAGTACTTC. This translates into CASSSLGVYEQYF.

This clonotype was observed at least ten times. The rearrangement links TRBV5-1 to TRBJ1-2; TRBD1 agrees at 7 bases. CDR3 length: 13 amino acids. Germline V CDR1 and CDR2: SGHRS, YFSETQ. V shed 3 bases and J 6 bases; nucleotides not matched to a gene: 5. In DNA, the CDR3 is TGCGCCAGCAGCTCACAGGGGCAGGATGGCTACACCTTC. This encodes CASSSQGQDGYTF.

The chain carries TRBV5-1 and TRBJ1-1; tentative D call: TRBD1 (6 bases). Trimming left V 0 bases short and J 4 bases short, with 13 bases between. The CDR3 consists of 15 residues. Germline CDR1 and CDR2: SGHRS and YFSETQ. The CDR3 nucleotides read TGCGCCAGCAGCTTGGCGGACAGTTCAGGCACTGAAGCTTTCTTT. Protein: CASSLADSSGTEAFF.